These T cell receptor beta chains were read from a single sample in a study of cytomegalovirus exposure and HLA in healthy donors. Method: immunoSEQ multiplex PCR; TCRdb's copy keeps in-frame clones and lacks some. The repertoire holds 35,000 to 40,000 clones, with 60% to 80% as singletons. The material sequenced was PBMCs. These receptors all come from a woman aged 25 to 39 in good health and CMV-seropositive. Each CDR3 is given with its conserved first and last residue. The D gene is left open where the match is weak. Where a row states a size, it is once, few, many or the class of an expanded clone; other rows omit it.

CDR3aa: CASSLWGGTGSTEAFF; CDR3nt: TGTGCCAGCAGCCTCTGGGGGGGGACAGGTTCAACTGAAGCTTTCTTT; len: 16; abundance: .; d_gene: TRBD1; v_gene: TRBV7-9; j_gene: TRBJ1-1
CDR3aa: CASKAIMNTEAFF; CDR3nt: TGTGCCAGCAAAGCTATAATGAACACTGAAGCTTTCTTT; len: 13; abundance: .; d_gene: .; v_gene: TRBV27; j_gene: TRBJ1-1
CDR3aa: CASSYSTGGNYEQYF; CDR3nt: TGTGCCAGCAGTTACTCGACAGGGGGCAACTACGAGCAGTACTTC; len: 15; abundance: .; d_gene: TRBD1; v_gene: TRBV6-5; j_gene: TRBJ2-7
CDR3aa: CASSLDQSGSARTGELFF; CDR3nt: TGTGCCAGCAGCTTAGATCAGTCGGGGTCGGCGAGGACCGGGGAGCTGTTTTTT; len: 18; abundance: .; d_gene: .; v_gene: TRBV11-3; j_gene: TRBJ2-2
CDR3aa: CSAKAWSSGANVLTF; CDR3nt: TGCAGCGCGAAGGCGTGGAGCTCTGGGGCCAACGTCCTGACTTTC; len: 15; abundance: few; d_gene: .; v_gene: TRBV29-1; j_gene: TRBJ2-6
CDR3aa: CASRLVTAGTTAGYEQYF; CDR3nt: TGTGCAAGTCGCTTAGTTACCGCGGGAACCACCGCGGGCTACGAGCAGTACTTC; len: 18; abundance: .; d_gene: .; v_gene: TRBV12-2; j_gene: TRBJ2-7
CDR3aa: CASSLTGGYTEAFF; CDR3nt: TGTGCCAGCAGCTTAACGGGCGGGTACACTGAAGCTTTCTTT; len: 14; abundance: .; d_gene: .; v_gene: TRBV7-3; j_gene: TRBJ1-1
CDR3aa: CASSLGTSYNEQFF; CDR3nt: TGCGCCAGCAGCTTGGGGACTAGTTACAATGAGCAGTTCTTC; len: 14; abundance: .; d_gene: TRBD2; v_gene: TRBV5-1; j_gene: TRBJ2-1
CDR3aa: CASSYIPHEKLFF; CDR3nt: TGTGCCAGCAGTTACATCCCTCATGAAAAACTGTTTTTT; len: 13; abundance: .; d_gene: .; v_gene: TRBV6-5; j_gene: TRBJ1-4
CDR3aa: CPSSLIRVHNSPLHF; CDR3nt: TGTCCCAGCAGCTTAATTCGGGTCCATAATTCACCCCTCCACTTT; len: 15; abundance: .; d_gene: .; v_gene: TRBV11-2; j_gene: TRBJ1-6